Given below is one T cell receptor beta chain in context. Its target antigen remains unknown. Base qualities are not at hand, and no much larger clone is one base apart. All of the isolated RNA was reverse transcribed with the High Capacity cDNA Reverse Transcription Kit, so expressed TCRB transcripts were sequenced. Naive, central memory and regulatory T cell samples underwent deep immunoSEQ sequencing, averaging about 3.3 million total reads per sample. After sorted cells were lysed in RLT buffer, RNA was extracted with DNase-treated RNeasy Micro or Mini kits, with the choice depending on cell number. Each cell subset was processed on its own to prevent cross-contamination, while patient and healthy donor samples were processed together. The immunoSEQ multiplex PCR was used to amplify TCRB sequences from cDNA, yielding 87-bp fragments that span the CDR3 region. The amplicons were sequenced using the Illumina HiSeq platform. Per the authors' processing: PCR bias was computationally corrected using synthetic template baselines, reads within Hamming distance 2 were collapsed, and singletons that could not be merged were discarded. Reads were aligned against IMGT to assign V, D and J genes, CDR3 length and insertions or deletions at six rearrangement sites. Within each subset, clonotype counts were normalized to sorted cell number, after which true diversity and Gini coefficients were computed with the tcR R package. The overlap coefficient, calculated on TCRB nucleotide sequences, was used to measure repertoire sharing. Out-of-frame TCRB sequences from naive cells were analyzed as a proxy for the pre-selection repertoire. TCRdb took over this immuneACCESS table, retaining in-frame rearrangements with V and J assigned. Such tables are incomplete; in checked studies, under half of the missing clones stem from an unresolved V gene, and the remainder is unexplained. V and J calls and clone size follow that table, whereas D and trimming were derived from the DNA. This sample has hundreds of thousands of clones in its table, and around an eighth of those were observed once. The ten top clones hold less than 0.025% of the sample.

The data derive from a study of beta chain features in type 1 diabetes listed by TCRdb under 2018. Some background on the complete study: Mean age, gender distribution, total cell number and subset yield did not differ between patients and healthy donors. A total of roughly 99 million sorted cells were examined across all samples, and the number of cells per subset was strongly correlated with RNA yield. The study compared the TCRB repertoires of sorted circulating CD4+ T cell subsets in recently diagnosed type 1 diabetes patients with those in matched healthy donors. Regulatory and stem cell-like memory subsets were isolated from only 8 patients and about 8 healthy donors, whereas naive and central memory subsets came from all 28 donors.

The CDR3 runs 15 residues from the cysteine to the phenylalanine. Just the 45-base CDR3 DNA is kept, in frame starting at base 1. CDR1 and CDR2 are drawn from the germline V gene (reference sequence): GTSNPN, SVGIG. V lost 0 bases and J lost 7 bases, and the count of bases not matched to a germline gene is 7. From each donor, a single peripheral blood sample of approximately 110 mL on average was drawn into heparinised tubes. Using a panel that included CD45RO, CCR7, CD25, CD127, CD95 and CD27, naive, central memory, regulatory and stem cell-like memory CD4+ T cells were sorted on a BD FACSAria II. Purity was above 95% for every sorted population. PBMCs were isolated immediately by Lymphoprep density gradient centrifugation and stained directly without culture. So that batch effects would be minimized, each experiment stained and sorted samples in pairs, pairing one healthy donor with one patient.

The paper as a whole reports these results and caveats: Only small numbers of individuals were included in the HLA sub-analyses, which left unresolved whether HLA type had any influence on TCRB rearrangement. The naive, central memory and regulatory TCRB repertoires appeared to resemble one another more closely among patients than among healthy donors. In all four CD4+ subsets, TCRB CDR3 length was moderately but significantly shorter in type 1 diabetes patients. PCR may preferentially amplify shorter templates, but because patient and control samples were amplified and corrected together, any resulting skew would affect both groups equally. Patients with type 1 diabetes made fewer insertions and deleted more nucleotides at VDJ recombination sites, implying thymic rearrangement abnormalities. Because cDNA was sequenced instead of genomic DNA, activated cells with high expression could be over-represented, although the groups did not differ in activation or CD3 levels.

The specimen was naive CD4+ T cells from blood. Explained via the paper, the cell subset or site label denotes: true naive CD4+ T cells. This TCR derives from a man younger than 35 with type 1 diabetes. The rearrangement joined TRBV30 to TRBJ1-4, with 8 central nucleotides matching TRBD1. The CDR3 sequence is CAWSVPAGGIEKLFF. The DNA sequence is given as TGTGCCTGGAGTGTCCCCGCAGGGGGCATTGAAAAACTGTTTTTT.